The sequence of this TCR beta chain was determined in a study of blood T cell repertoires in COVID-19 (TCRdb year 2020). About the study as a whole: Samples from collaborators originated in the United States, Italy and Spain and spanned both the acute and convalescent phases of COVID-19. The material from the prospective study consisted of cDNA or gDNA derived from T cells, B-cell-depleted T cells, or PBMCs. Deeply sampled blood TCRbeta repertoires from subjects exposed to, actively infected with, or recovered from COVID-19 were included in the dataset. The repertoires were released in a freely available public database intended as a resource for research on the immune response to SARS-CoV-2. Samples came from the ongoing ImmuneRACE study (first 160 participants) plus 1,254 subjects from 6 global collaborators. Nearly every sample came with metadata listing a de-identified subject ID, COVID-19 status, age in years and sex. Where available, HLA class I and class II types were taken from metadata supplied by the sample provider and were not determined by assay-based typing.

Each collaborating institution followed its own protocols to collect whole blood in K2EDTA tubes. For TCRbeta analysis, collaborator samples were shipped as frozen whole blood, as isolated PBMCs, or as DNA extracted from either sample type. Notes on this clone: The antigen it recognizes is unknown. No much larger clone exists at a distance of one base, and base qualities are not known.

Here is what the overall study found, with its caveats: Clinical and demographic metadata were provided uncurated, with the amount varying by source and participant.

The cysteine opens and the phenylalanine closes a CDR3 of 17 amino acids. Here the CDR3 DNA is all that survives: 51 bases in frame from base 1. The germline V gene yields SGHTA for CDR1 and FQGNSA for CDR2. V is pruned by 0 bases and J by 2 bases, leaving 5 bases of the junction without a gene match. TCRbeta CDR3 regions were amplified from genomic DNA using the immunoSEQ Assay, a bias-controlled multiplex PCR. On the study's bioinformatics: Within the assay, amplification of reference gene primers was used to estimate how many nucleated cells each sample contained. To quantify the absolute abundance of each unique TCRbeta CDR3 rearrangement, sequence reads were collapsed and filtered. Productive Simpson clonality was computed per sample as the square root of Simpson's diversity index over productive rearrangements. Drawn from immuneACCESS, this table holds only the in-frame rearrangements with V and J called that TCRdb kept. Clones are partly lost; checked studies trace under half to an unresolved V gene and leave the rest unexplained. V and J calls and clone size are those listed in that table; D and trimming were worked out from the DNA. Across this sample there are some 220,000 clones, with around 80% seen only once. Roughly 6.7% of the sample comes from the top ten.

This sequence uses TRBV7-2 and TRBJ2-2, with 8 middle bases fitting TRBD2. The sample taken for sequencing was peripheral blood. This receptor was obtained from a woman between 65 and 79 years old with acute or convalescent COVID-19. The CDR3 protein sequence reads: CASSLAGRGGNTGELFF. The DNA is as follows: TGTGCCAGCAGCTTAGCGGGCCGGGGGGGTAACACCGGGGAGCTGTTTTTT.